This T cell receptor (beta chain) came from a study of response to subunit inactivated influenza vaccine. Ten or more counts support this clonotype. The antigen is unknown. Overall study results and limits: Each seasonal flu vaccination may recruit only limited new T cells, authors suggested.

TCRdb recomputed calls from the RT-PCR reads with MiXCR, one row per CDR3 protein. Of about 520,000 distinct CDR3 sequences in the sample, approximately 7.8% were seen once. CDR3 length: 15 residues. Between the trimmed V and J ends, which lost 0 bases and 4 bases, there was a span of 15 bases. Germline V gene data show CDR1 as DFQATT and CDR2 as SNEGSKA (reference sequence). The chain uses TRBV20-1 and TRBJ1-1; D unresolved. Here the sequenced sample was PBMCs from blood, taken 23 months after vaccination. The TCR was taken from a man between 50 and 70 years old who received an inactivated influenza vaccine. The CDR3 region has the DNA TGCAGTGCTAGAGATCCACGGGGTATAATCACTGAAGCTTTCTTT. Amino acids: CSARDPRGIITEAFF.